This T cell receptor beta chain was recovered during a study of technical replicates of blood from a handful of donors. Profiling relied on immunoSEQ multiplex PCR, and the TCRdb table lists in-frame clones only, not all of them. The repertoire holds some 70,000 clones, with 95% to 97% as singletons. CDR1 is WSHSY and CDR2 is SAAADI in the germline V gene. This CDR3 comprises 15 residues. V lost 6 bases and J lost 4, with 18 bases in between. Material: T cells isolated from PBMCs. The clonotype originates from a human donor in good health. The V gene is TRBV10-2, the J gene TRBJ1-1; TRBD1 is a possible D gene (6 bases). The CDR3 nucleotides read TGCGCCAGCAGCCTAAGCACAGGGATCGTCACTGAAGCTTTCTTT. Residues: CASSLSTGIVTEAFF.